The sequence of this T cell receptor (beta chain) was determined in a study of immune evolution from preneoplasia to lung adenocarcinoma (dated by TCRdb to the early 2020s). Describing the broader study: HLA loss of heterozygosity was observed in approximately 7%, 15% and 30% of AIS, MIA and ADC lesions, respectively, and was not observed in any AAH lesions. The study profiled immune contexture across lung adenocarcinoma precursors and invasive adenocarcinoma using immune gene expression, TCR sequencing and multiplex immunofluorescence. Resected precursor lesions (AAH, AIS, MIA) and invasive adenocarcinomas were compared against paired morphologically normal lung tissue. Sample size was determined by specimen availability and not by a prior power calculation. The immune data were integrated with whole exome sequencing and methylation data from the same cohort of nodules. In total, the cohort included 45 to 65 patients with pulmonary nodules, all of whom underwent surgical resection. A total of around 52 patients contributed TCR sequencing data. The study reported that under 120 samples were used for TCR sequencing. Class I HLA alleles were inferred from exome data with POLYSOLVER, and allele-specific HLA loss was detected with LOHHLA. The research as a whole found: The findings rested on association rather than direct causation, and larger cohorts with long-term follow-up and longitudinal biopsies were considered necessary. Normal lung had the highest top T cell clone frequencies, and these frequencies appeared to fall progressively from AAH through AIS, MIA and invasive adenocarcinoma. Because every patient came from Japan and China, how well the results apply to Western populations was uncertain. T cell clonality was highest in KRAS-mutant nodules compared with EGFR-mutant or double wild-type lesions. Clonality was highest in normal lung, while later-stage lesions appeared to show lower clonality but higher T cell density and diversity.

TCR beta CDR3 regions were sequenced from DNA using the immunoSEQ hsTCRbeta Kit. The authors processed their data as follows. TCR sequencing data were analysed with the ImmunoSEQ Analyzer. T cell clonality was defined as 1 minus Pielou's evenness computed on productive rearrangements. The inverse Simpson index, applied to productive templates, was used to measure T cell diversity. T cell density was defined as TCR beta template counts normalized to usable DNA, with usable DNA estimated by amplification and sequencing of housekeeping genes. Two-sided Kruskal-Wallis tests were used to compare TCR metrics across histologic stages. TCRdb obtained this table from immuneACCESS and retained in-frame rearrangements with V and J assigned. These tables miss some clones; where compared with another copy, unresolved V genes account for less than half of the shortfall, and the remainder is unexplained. V, J and clone size reflect that table, while D and trimming were determined from the DNA. A total of roughly 28,000 clones appear in this sample, about two thirds of them only once. The top ten constitute around 6% of the sample.

The CDR3 numbers 16 residues from cysteine through phenylalanine. Only CDR3 DNA remains: 48 bases, in frame from the first base. CDR1 SGHTA and CDR2 FQGNSA were looked up in the germline V gene. Between the V and J ends, shortened by 6 bases and 5 bases respectively, the junction contains 23 bases. The patients had resection in Japan or China between the mid-2010s and the late 2010s. Histologic diagnosis of each case was confirmed independently by two lung cancer pathologists on H&E slides. To enrich premalignant or tumor cells for nucleic acid extraction, macro-dissection was performed after pathologic assessment. The AllPrep DNA/RNA FFPE Kit was used to isolate DNA from FFPE tissue. On this clone: The antigen it binds to is not known. Per-nucleotide qualities are absent, and no much larger clonotype sits a single base away.

This sequence was found in a person in their sixties or seventies with invasive lung adenocarcinoma. Some clones in this sample may be carry-over from other donors' samples. In this chain, TRBV7-2 is recombined with TRBJ2-7; the best D guess is TRBD1, with 6 bases matching. Input material: FFPE invasive lung adenocarcinoma tissue. The cell subset or site label here, explained by the study, means: frankly invasive lung adenocarcinoma (ADC). DNA sequence: TGTGCCAGCAGGCCGAGAGAGGGGAACCCAGGGGACGAGCAGTACTTC. It specifies CASRPREGNPGDEQYF.